This T cell receptor beta chain was observed in a study of blood T cell repertoires in COVID-19. Whole-study context: The study drew acute and convalescent COVID-19 samples from the United States, Italy and Spain. The cDNA or gDNA used as material had been derived from T cells, B-cell-depleted T cells, or PBMCs.

Original analysis: Estimation of nucleated cell counts relied on the amplification of reference gene primers. Repertoires were generated with immunoSEQ multiplex PCR, while TCRdb's copy carries only in-frame clones and drops some. That table supplies the V and J calls and clone size; D and trimming were determined from the DNA. The data show 95,000 to 120,000 clones, over 75% seen once. CDR1 MDHEN and CDR2 SYDVKM come from the germline V gene. The CDR3 contains 16 residues. Germline trimming cut 6 bases from V and 8 bases from J; bases unmatched to any gene: 17. The clonotype was recovered from a woman in her seventies who had recovered from COVID-19. The chain combines TRBV28 with TRBJ2-3; 7 positions agree with TRBD1. Sequencing was carried out using peripheral blood. The CDR3 region has the DNA TGTGCCAGCAGCCCGACGGACAGGCCGCCTGAGGGTACGCAGTATTTT. Translation: CASSPTDRPPEGTQYF.